The 29 T cell receptor beta chains in this list originate from one sample, sequenced in a study of T-cell reconstitution after alpha-beta-depleted transplantation in children. The library targeted TCRbeta and was prepared with unique molecular identifiers. TCRdb reprocessed the PCR reads via MiXCR and lists one record per CDR3 protein. The table shows about 240,000 distinct CDR3 sequences, with around 13% occurring only once. Sequencing used PBMCs from the stem cell graft donor, obtained from the stem cell graft. These receptors were taken from a human donor who donated a stem cell graft to a child with acute lymphoblastic leukemia.

The chain recombines TRBV10-3 with TRBJ1-2; the D is unclear. Trimming pared 8 bases from V and 6 bases from J, leaving 16 bases between. The CDR3 spans 13 residues. Germline assignment: CDR1 ENHRY and CDR2 SYGVKD. CDR3 sequence (DNA): TGTGCCATCGGCCCCGCCGGGAGGGATGGCTACACCTTC. This codes for CAIGPAGRDGYTF.

A word on this clonotype: Given a much more abundant clone one base away, this may be a read error. CDR3 in DNA: TGTGCCAGCAGTCCGGTCGGGGCCAACGGCCTGACTTTC. Translation gives CASSPVGANGLTF. The V and J genes are TRBV27 and TRBJ2-6; possibly TRBD1 or TRBD2 for D (5 bases each). CDR1 is MNHEY, CDR2 SMNVEV, per germline (reference sequence). The CDR3 extends over 13 amino acids.

In this sample, this clonotype turned up many times. The V and J genes are TRBV5-6 and TRBJ2-3; 8 bases map to TRBD2. Germline V CDR1 and CDR2: SGHDT, YYEEEE. After removal of 0 bases from V and 3 bases from J, the junction contained 6 bases not matched to a gene. The CDR3 consists of 16 residues. CDR3 nucleotides: TGTGCCAGCAGCTTGGAAGAGCGGGAGTGGACAGATACGCAGTATTTT. Amino acids: CASSLEEREWTDTQYF.

The chain joins TRBV5-2 to TRBJ2-1; TRBD1, the D gene given by the table, was not confirmed from the DNA. TRBV5-2 corresponds to a pseudogene. This CDR3 is 13 amino acids long. CDR3 region: CAMGAGPLNEQFF. As DNA, the CDR3 is TGTGCCATGGGCGCAGGGCCTTTGAATGAGCAGTTCTTC.

This clonotype has at least ten counts. The V call is TRBV5-1, the J call TRBJ2-1; TRBD2 agrees at 13 bases. The CDR3 is made up of 20 amino acids. In germline, CDR1 is SGHRS, CDR2 YFSETQ. The V segment lost 3 bases and the J segment 0 bases; nucleotides outside the gene matches: 12. CDR3: CASSWAPGLAGSFSYNEQFF. The CDR3 coding sequence is TGCGCCAGCAGCTGGGCCCCGGGACTAGCGGGATCCTTCTCCTACAATGAGCAGTTCTTC.

Comments on this clonotype: A much larger clone lies a single base off, so this may be a read error. As DNA, the CDR3 is TGCGCCAGCAGCCTCTCTCGTCCAGGGGGTGTCACTAAAGCTTTCTTT. Translated: CASSLSRPGGVTKAFF. V usage is TRBV5-1 and J usage is TRBJ1-1, with 7 bases that match TRBD1. The CDR3 length is 16 residues. Germline CDR1 SGHRS, CDR2 YFSETQ.

This clonotype was recorded a few times. The chain joins TRBV15 to TRBJ1-2; 7 bases match TRBD1. Germline trimming cut 5 bases from V and 8 bases from J; bases unmatched to any gene: 8. Germline V CDR1 and CDR2: LNHNV, YYDKDF (reference sequence). The CDR3 length is 13 residues. CDR3 region: CATSGQEPPGYTF. The CDR3 nucleotides read TGTGCCACCAGCGGACAGGAGCCGCCGGGCTACACCTTC.

With regard to this clonotype: A read error may account for a junction end that differs from germline. This chain joins TRBV7-7 and TRBJ2-3; D possibly corresponds to TRBD1 (5 bases). Germline CDR1 SSHAT, CDR2 FNYEAQ (reference sequence). The CDR3 consists of 13 residues. DNA of the CDR3: TGTGCTAGCAGCCAGGGTATGGCAGATACGCAGTATTTT. It translates to CASSQGMADTQYF. Combining the CDR3 with reference TRBV7-7 and TRBJ2-3 gives the whole variable domain GAGVSQSPRYKVTKRGQDVTLRCDPISSHATLYWYQQALGQGPEFLTYFNYEAQPDKSGLPSDRFSAERPEGSISTLTIQRTEQRDSAMYRCASSQGMADTQYFGPGTRLTVL.

This clonotype came up a few times. The chain carries TRBV7-6 and TRBJ2-7; the D is unclear. The CDR3 is made up of 12 amino acids. CDR1 and CDR2 (germline): SGHVS, FNYEAQ. Between the trimmed V and J ends, which lost 5 bases and 3 bases, there was a span of 8 bases. This chain's CDR3 is CASSPLNYEQYF. The CDR3 DNA reads TGTGCCAGCAGCCCTCTAAACTACGAGCAGTACTTC.

This clonotype was observed many times. The chain links TRBV10-3 to TRBJ2-7; TRBD2 matches 16 bases. Germline CDR1 and CDR2: ENHRY and SYGVKD. Trimming removed 6 bases from V and 5 bases from J; junction bases left unmatched: 4. This CDR3 has 15 residues. DNA of the CDR3: TGTGCCATCAGGGGGACTAGCGGGGGGGACCACGAGCAGTACTTC. Translation gives CAIRGTSGGDHEQYF.

This clonotype was detected many times. V is TRBV20-1 and J is TRBJ2-1, with 12 bases lining up with TRBD2. V lost 6 bases, J lost 5 bases, and 5 bases stayed unmatched. Per germline, CDR1 DFQATT and CDR2 SNEGSKA (reference sequence). CDR3 length: 14 residues. The CDR3 sequence is CSAQLAGGNNEQFF. CDR3 nucleotide sequence: TGCAGTGCACAACTAGCGGGGGGAAACAATGAGCAGTTCTTC.

This clonotype was observed many times. The V and J genes are TRBV5-1 and TRBJ2-7; possibly TRBD2 for D (6 bases). The CDR3 consists of 14 residues. Between the trimmed V and J ends, which lost 4 bases and 4 bases, there was a span of 15 bases. Germline V gives CDR1 SGHRS, CDR2 YFSETQ. The CDR3 sequence: CASSPTPGEYEQYF. In nucleotides, the CDR3 is TGCGCCAGCAGCCCGACCCCGGGAGAGTACGAGCAGTACTTC.

There are many counts of this clonotype. The genes are TRBV6-4 and TRBJ2-3; 9 positions agree with TRBD2. The V and J ends lost 3 bases and 1 base, in that order; junction bases with no gene match: 5. CDR3 length: 16 amino acids. Germline V gene lookup returns CDR1 MRHNA and CDR2 SNTAGT. CDR3 residues: CASSEASGDRTDTQYF. The DNA of the CDR3 is TGTGCCAGCAGTGAGGCTAGCGGGGACCGCACAGATACGCAGTATTTT.

This chain uses TRBV6-1 with TRBJ1-1; D is unclear. The CDR3 totals 15 residues. The germline V gene encodes CDR1 MNHNS and CDR2 SASEGT. V gave up 6 bases and J gave up 5 bases, with 19 bases separating them. This CDR3 is CASRPRTGIETEAFF. As DNA, the CDR3 is TGTGCCAGCAGACCTAGGACGGGGATTGAGACTGAAGCTTTCTTT.

Of note for this clonotype: A much larger clone lies one base from this, so it may be a read error. The V call is TRBV11-1, the J call TRBJ2-1; TRBD2 aligns across 9 bases. CDR3 size: 20 residues. The V gene's germline CDR1 is SGHAT and CDR2 FQDESV (reference sequence). Trimming at V came to 5 bases and at J to 1 base, leaving 18 bases not matched to a gene. CDR3 sequence (DNA): TGTGCCAGCAGCGCCAGACTAGCGGCGACCTTAGTCGCATCCTACAATGAGCAGTTCTTC. This gives the protein CASSARLAATLVASYNEQFF.

In its sample, this clonotype was seen many times. The chain is built from TRBV20-1 and TRBJ2-1; D remains ambiguous. The CDR3 totals 10 residues. Deletions cut 5 bases from V and 4 bases from J, with 3 bases between. Germline V gene sequence: CDR1 DFQATT, CDR2 SNEGSKA (reference sequence). In DNA, the CDR3 is TGCAGTGCTTTTTACAATGAGCAGTTCTTC. This encodes CSAFYNEQFF.

CDR3: CASSLGAGGPRSVYEQYF. CDR3 nucleotides: TGTGCCAGCAGCCTCGGAGCGGGAGGGCCAAGGTCAGTCTACGAGCAGTACTTC. V usage is TRBV11-1 and J usage is TRBJ2-7; TRBD2 matches 10 bases. From germline, CDR1 is SGHAT and CDR2 FQDESV (reference sequence). This CDR3 spans 18 amino acids. V dropped 5 bases and J dropped 3; count of bases not matched to a gene: 16.

V is TRBV10-3 and J is TRBJ2-7; D is ambiguous. The CDR3 spans 12 residues. V dropped 2 bases and J dropped 6 bases, with 8 bases sitting between them. Germline V gene lookup returns CDR1 ENHRY and CDR2 SYGVKD. CDR3 nucleotide sequence: TGTGCCATCAGTGAGACTCAGCGCGAGCAGTACTTC. It yields the protein CAISETQREQYF.

This clonotype was counted ten times or more. This chain connects TRBV20-1 to TRBJ1-1; D remains unclear. Germline lookup yields CDR1 DFQATT and CDR2 SNEGSKA (reference sequence). Trimming took off 1 base at V and 0 bases at J, with 9 bases between the two ends. CDR3 size: 14 residues. CDR3 sequence reads: CSARVAGLNTEAFF. In DNA, the CDR3 is TGCAGTGCTAGAGTGGCCGGCTTGAACACTGAAGCTTTCTTT.

This clonotype came up many times. CDR3 loop: CASSLASRSAYEQYF. The CDR3 bases are TGTGCCAGCAGCTTAGCTAGCAGGTCCGCCTACGAGCAGTACTTC. This chain links TRBV7-9 with TRBJ2-7; D remains ambiguous. The CDR3 spans 15 residues. V was pared by 0 bases and J by 2 bases, with 11 bases between. Germline assignment: CDR1 SEHNR and CDR2 FQNEAQ (reference sequence).

The chain couples TRBV20-1 to TRBJ2-7, with D tentatively TRBD1 (5 bases). Trimming pared 5 bases from V and 6 bases from J, leaving 17 bases between. The germline gives CDR1 DFQATT, CDR2 SNEGSKA (reference sequence). The CDR3 spans 13 residues. The CDR3 nucleotides are TGCAGTGCTTCCAGATTTTCCAGGGCCGAGCAGTACTTC. Protein: CSASRFSRAEQYF.

This clonotype was recorded many times. V gene TRBV20-1 combines with J gene TRBJ1-2; no firm D call. The germline V and J ends were trimmed by 6 bases and 8 bases, with 16 bases remaining between them. The CDR3 consists of 12 residues. The V gene's germline CDR1 is DFQATT and CDR2 SNEGSKA (reference sequence). This CDR3 is CSARSREGGYTF. CDR3 nucleotide sequence: TGCAGTGCCCGGAGCCGGGAAGGAGGCTACACCTTC.

In this sample, this clonotype turned up a few times. J is TRBJ2-7 and V is TRBV4-1; D gene unclear. Per the germline V gene, CDR1 is MGHRA and CDR2 is YSYEKL. The CDR3 spans 14 residues. Trimming pared 1 base from V and 3 bases from J, leaving 10 bases between. The CDR3 is CASSQGPRDYEQYF. CDR3 bases: TGCGCCAGCAGCCAAGGCCCCAGAGACTACGAGCAGTACTTC.

This clonotype was seen ten or more times. This chain uses TRBV27 with TRBJ2-1; 9 positions agree with TRBD2. Germline V gene lookup returns CDR1 MNHEY and CDR2 SMNVEV (reference sequence). The J segment lost 5 bases and the V segment lost 6 bases, leaving 8 bases of the junction unmatched. The CDR3 spans 15 residues. The CDR3: CASSRLAGTDNEQFF. As DNA, the CDR3 is TGTGCCAGCAGCCGGCTAGCGGGAACCGACAATGAGCAGTTCTTC.

The chain carries TRBV5-4 and TRBJ2-2, with no clear D. The CDR3 runs to 14 residues. Germline V gives CDR1 SGHNT, CDR2 YYREEE (reference sequence). The germline V and J ends were trimmed by 2 bases and 7 bases, with 12 bases remaining between them. As DNA, the CDR3 is TGTGCCAGCAGCTTTGGCCCCCAAGGCGGGGAGCTGTTTTTT. It specifies CASSFGPQGGELFF.

This clonotype was counted at least ten times. The chain links TRBV7-2 to TRBJ2-1; unclear D gene. This CDR3 comprises 15 residues. Germline lookup yields CDR1 SGHTA and CDR2 FQGNSA. Trimming pared 2 bases from V and 0 bases from J, leaving 8 bases between. CDR3 DNA: TGTGCCAGCAGCTTACATTTCAGCTCCTACAATGAGCAGTTCTTC. It encodes CASSLHFSSYNEQFF.

Many counts were recorded for this clonotype. The chain has TRBV29-1 and TRBJ2-3; unclear D gene. The CDR3 has 16 residues. V lost 7 bases to trimming and J lost 3 bases, with 23 bases between them. Germline V gives CDR1 SQVTM, CDR2 ANQGSEA. CDR3 in amino acids: CSAPAPEPGRTDTQYF. DNA for the CDR3: TGCAGCGCCCCAGCTCCGGAGCCCGGTAGAACAGATACGCAGTATTTT.

This clonotype has ten or more counts. For the CDR3, the DNA is TGCAGCGTCGAACGGGGCGGGGTCGACTACACCTTC. Translating it yields CSVERGGVDYTF. The genes are TRBV29-1 and TRBJ1-2; tentatively, D is TRBD1 (5 bases). Per germline, CDR1 SQVTM and CDR2 ANQGSEA. This CDR3 is built from 12 residues. V was shortened by 6 bases and J by 10 bases, with 18 bases between the two germline ends. The variable domain in full, with the rest retrieved from reference TRBV29-1 and TRBJ1-2, is SAVISQKPSRDICQRGTSLTIQCQVDSQVTMMFWYRQQPGQSLTLIATANQGSEATYESGFVIDKFPISRPNLTFSTLTVSNMSPEDSSIYLCSVERGGVDYTFGSGTRLTVV.

This clonotype was detected ten times or more. V usage is TRBV10-3 and J usage is TRBJ2-4; TRBD1 matches at 10 bases. The J segment lost 6 bases and the V segment lost 0 bases, leaving 5 bases of the junction unmatched. The CDR3 covers 16 residues. Germline assignment: CDR1 ENHRY and CDR2 SYGVKD. The CDR3 DNA sequence: TGTGCCATCAGTGAGTCTGGACAGGGGGGCAGAAACATTCAGTACTTC. Amino acids: CAISESGQGGRNIQYF.